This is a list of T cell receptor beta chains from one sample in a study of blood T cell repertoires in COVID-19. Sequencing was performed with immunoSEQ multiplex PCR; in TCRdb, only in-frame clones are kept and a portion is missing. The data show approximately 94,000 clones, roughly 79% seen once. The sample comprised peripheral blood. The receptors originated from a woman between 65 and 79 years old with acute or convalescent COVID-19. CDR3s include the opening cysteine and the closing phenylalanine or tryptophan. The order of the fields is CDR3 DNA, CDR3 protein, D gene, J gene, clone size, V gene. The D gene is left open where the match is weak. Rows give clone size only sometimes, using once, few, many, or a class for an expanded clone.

CDR3nt: TGTGCCAGCAGTGAAGTGATCAGTGGCTACACCTTC; CDR3aa: CASSEVISGYTF; d_gene: NA; j_gene: TRBJ1-2; abundance: NA; v_gene: TRBV6-1
CDR3nt: TGTGCCTTATCGCGGGGCAGCAATCAGCCCCAGCATTTT; CDR3aa: CALSRGSNQPQHF; d_gene: NA; j_gene: TRBJ1-5; abundance: NA; v_gene: TRBV30
CDR3nt: TGTGCCAGCAGCGCCCAGGCGGGGAGCACTGAAGCTTTCTTT; CDR3aa: CASSAQAGSTEAFF; d_gene: NA; j_gene: TRBJ1-1; abundance: NA; v_gene: TRBV9
CDR3nt: TGTGCCAGCAGTTACTCGGGAGGTTTCGGAAGTTCACCCCTCCACTTT; CDR3aa: CASSYSGGFGSSPLHF; d_gene: NA; j_gene: TRBJ1-6; abundance: NA; v_gene: TRBV6-6
CDR3nt: TGTGCCAGCAGCCCTAGTCGGGGGGCGGACACCGGGGAGCTGTTTTTT; CDR3aa: CASSPSRGADTGELFF; d_gene: NA; j_gene: TRBJ2-2; abundance: NA; v_gene: TRBV9
CDR3nt: TGTGCCAGCAGCGTTCGACAGGACCAAGAGACCCAGTACTTC; CDR3aa: CASSVRQDQETQYF; d_gene: NA; j_gene: TRBJ2-5; abundance: NA; v_gene: TRBV9
CDR3nt: TGTGCCAGCAGTTACTCGCGGGACTTCACAGATACGCAGTATTTT; CDR3aa: CASSYSRDFTDTQYF; d_gene: NA; j_gene: TRBJ2-3; abundance: NA; v_gene: TRBV6-5
CDR3nt: TGTGCCAGCAGCTTAGGGGGGGACGGCTATGGCTACACCTTC; CDR3aa: CASSLGGDGYGYTF; d_gene: NA; j_gene: TRBJ1-2; abundance: NA; v_gene: TRBV11-2
CDR3nt: TGCGCCAGCAGCCAAGGTGGCGGCAACAATCAGCCCCAGCATTTT; CDR3aa: CASSQGGGNNQPQHF; d_gene: NA; j_gene: TRBJ1-5; abundance: NA; v_gene: TRBV4-1
CDR3nt: TGTGCCAGCAGCCAGAGACAGGCTAGCACAGATACGCAGTATTTT; CDR3aa: CASSQRQASTDTQYF; d_gene: NA; j_gene: TRBJ2-3; abundance: NA; v_gene: TRBV7-9
CDR3nt: TGTGCCAGCTCACCACCGTTGGACAGGATCGCTGAAGCTTTCTTT; CDR3aa: CASSPPLDRIAEAFF; d_gene: TRBD1; j_gene: TRBJ1-1; abundance: NA; v_gene: TRBV18
CDR3nt: TGTGCCTGGAGGACGACTTCAGATACGCAGTATTTT; CDR3aa: CAWRTTSDTQYF; d_gene: NA; j_gene: TRBJ2-3; abundance: NA; v_gene: TRBV30
CDR3nt: TGTGCCAGTAAAAGGGCAGGGGAAGAGGGCAATCAGCCCCAGCATTTT; CDR3aa: CASKRAGEEGNQPQHF; d_gene: NA; j_gene: TRBJ1-5; abundance: NA; v_gene: TRBV19
CDR3nt: TGTGCCAGCAGCTTTATTGTGACAGGATCGACTAATTCACCCCTCCACTTT; CDR3aa: CASSFIVTGSTNSPLHF; d_gene: NA; j_gene: TRBJ1-6; abundance: once; v_gene: TRBV5-8
CDR3nt: TGTGCCAGCAGTGACAAGACAGGGAGGAGTTCTGAAGCTTTCTTT; CDR3aa: CASSDKTGRSSEAFF; d_gene: TRBD1; j_gene: TRBJ1-1; abundance: NA; v_gene: TRBV6-1
CDR3nt: TGTGCCAGCAGGGCGGGGGGGAGCTCCTACAATGAGCAGTTCTTC; CDR3aa: CASRAGGSSYNEQFF; d_gene: TRBD2; j_gene: TRBJ2-1; abundance: once; v_gene: TRBV7-9
CDR3nt: TGTGCCAGTAGTATTACGGGACAGGCGGGTGAAAAACTGTTTTTT; CDR3aa: CASSITGQAGEKLFF; d_gene: TRBD1; j_gene: TRBJ1-4; abundance: NA; v_gene: TRBV19